This TCR beta chain was sequenced during a study of blood T cell repertoires in COVID-19. Study-wide background: Some COVID-19 samples were acute and others convalescent; all came from the United States, Italy and Spain. Sources were T cells, B-cell-depleted T cells, or PBMCs; the material itself was cDNA or gDNA.

Assay: immunoSEQ multiplex PCR; the TCRdb copy retains only in-frame clones and omits some. The table has around 63,000 clones, about 80% seen once; the top ten hold roughly a third. The V gene's germline CDR1 is SNHLY and CDR2 FYNNEI. The CDR3 has 16 amino acids. The J segment lost 5 bases and the V segment lost 5 bases, leaving 13 bases of the junction unmatched. This clone occurred a few times. The sequence derives from a human donor in a cohort sampled during active COVID-19. The V and J genes are TRBV2 and TRBJ1-2; 8 nucleotides align to TRBD1. Specimen: peripheral blood. For the CDR3, the DNA is TGTGCCAGCAGTCGGACCTTGGGGACAGGCTCTTATGGCTACACCTTC. Protein: CASSRTLGTGSYGYTF. Together with reference TRBV2 and TRBJ1-2, the CDR3 gives the full variable domain: EPEVTQTPSHQVTQMGQEVILRCVPISNHLYFYWYRQILGQKVEFLVSFYNNEISEKSEIFDDQFSVERPDGSNFTLKIRSTKLEDSAMYFCASSRTLGTGSYGYTFGSGTRLTVV.